This record covers a single TCR beta chain. Which antigen it targets is not known. Per-base quality was not reported, and no clone a single base away is much larger than it. Genomic DNA was isolated from the sorted cells so that the TCRbeta CDR3 region could be sequenced. The immunoSEQ Assay was used for sequencing of TCRbeta CDR3 regions. TCRdb stores this immuneACCESS table with in-frame sequences only. Part of the clones is absent; in the studies checked, under half of the shortfall reflects unresolved V genes, and no reason is known for the rest. In this sample the table shows tens of thousands of clones, roughly four fifths of which occur a single time. Jointly, the top ten make up 1.2% of the sample. Patients with a history of autoimmune disease or receiving systemic immunosuppression were excluded from the trial. Peripheral blood for TCR sequencing was collected from all dose cohorts at baseline, on cycle 4 day 1, and on cycle 7 day 1. Samples came from an open-label, multicenter, first-in-human phase I dose-escalation trial of ivuxolimab. Adults with locally advanced or metastatic melanoma, renal cell carcinoma, hepatocellular carcinoma or head and neck squamous cell carcinoma were enrolled in the trial. Before TCR sequencing, CD4+ T cells and CD8+ T cells were sorted from peripheral blood as separate populations.

The entry originates in a study of OX40 agonist ivuxolimab in advanced cancers. General notes on the study: Ivuxolimab, which targeted the costimulatory receptor OX40 (CD134), was an agonistic, fully human IgG2 monoclonal antibody. Partial responses were achieved by three dose-escalation patients, of whom one had hepatocellular carcinoma and two had cutaneous melanoma. Patients were allowed to have had prior anti-PD-1, anti-PD-L1 or anti-CTLA-4 therapy, and 40% of the dose-escalation patients had been treated with checkpoint inhibitors. Peripheral TCRbeta sequencing aimed to test whether ivuxolimab altered TCR sequence diversity and caused clonal T-cell expansion. Intravenous ivuxolimab was administered to patients every 2 weeks at six dose levels: 0.01, 0.1, 0.3, 1.5, 3 and 10 mg/kg. Of the 50 or so patients in dose escalation, about 20 had hepatocellular carcinoma, some 15 had melanoma, 9 had renal cell carcinoma and 9 had head and neck cancer. The paper covers the monotherapy dose-escalation part of the phase I ivuxolimab trial, which included N ≈ 50 patients. In the dose-escalation cohort, approximately 82% of patients were male, and the mean age was 60 years with a range of about 23 to 79.

Summary of the overall study and its limitations: After ivuxolimab, expanded clones were on average more numerous among CD8+ T cells than among CD4+ T cells. Antigen specificity was not determined for the clonally expanded peripheral T cells. Low levels of normalized T-cell clonal expansion were also seen in some patients who did not respond. At doses of 0.1 to 3.0 mg/kg, clonal expansion of both CD4+ and CD8+ blood T cells was observed from baseline to week 6. In partial responders in the 0.1-3.0 mg/kg groups, normalized peripheral clonal expansion was found to be among the lowest, especially among CD8+ T cells.

Deletion took 1 base off V and 7 bases off J, with a span of 11 bases between the germline ends. CDR1 and CDR2 are drawn from the germline V gene: SGHDN, FVKESK. The CDR3 spans 15 residues, from the cysteine through the phenylalanine. Only the CDR3 region is kept as DNA, spanning 45 bases read in frame from base 1. The chain joins TRBV14 to TRBJ1-6, with the D gene too uncertain to name. The clonotype originates from an adult with an advanced solid tumor such as melanoma, head and neck, liver or kidney cancer. The sample here was CD4+ or CD8+ T cells sorted from blood, taken in a trial of the OX40 agonist ivuxolimab. The encoded CDR3 is CASSQARTDNSPLHF. Read as DNA, the sequence is TGTGCCAGCAGCCAAGCGAGGACCGACAATTCACCCCTCCACTTT.